Sequencing of this T cell receptor beta chain was carried out in a study of cytomegalovirus exposure and HLA in healthy donors. About this clone: What it binds is not known.

Notes on the study in general: Sequencing likely produced, as an artifact, a cluster of highly shared sequence variants. A reported reduction in N-insertions relative to the roughly 700-donor mean was seen in an Asian-associated ancestry cluster in a later analysis.

The PCR contained 60 Vbeta and 13 Jbeta primers. Profiling relied on immunoSEQ multiplex PCR, and the TCRdb table lists in-frame clones only, not all of them. The sample carries 65,000 to 75,000 clones, 55% to 80% recorded once. Sequenced: PBMCs. The sequence was collected from a woman in her thirties in good health and CMV-seronegative.

The CDR3: CASSLGDRGQVNTEAFF. The CDR3 DNA reads as TGTGCCAGCAGCTTAGGGGACAGGGGGCAAGTGAACACTGAAGCTTTCTTT. The rearrangement joins TRBV7-2 to TRBJ1-1; 12 bases are shared with TRBD1. Germline V gene lookup returns CDR1 SGHTA and CDR2 FQGNSA. The CDR3 extends over 17 amino acids. J was trimmed by 0 bases and V by 1 base; bases with no gene match: 3.